The 25 T cell receptor beta chains listed next were all sequenced from one sample in a study of shared clonotypes between healthy human individuals. The repertoire was sequenced with immunoSEQ multiplex PCR; TCRdb's copy has only in-frame clones and lacks some. The sample holds about 1,500,000 clones, about 96% seen once. Sequencing input: naive CD4+ T cells sorted from blood. Subset specified: CD45RA+ positively selected. The source is a man under 40 in good health.

This clone occurred once. The rearrangement joins TRBV7-9 to TRBJ2-5; tentatively, D is TRBD1 or TRBD2 (5 bases each). Trimming removed 4 bases at V and 5 bases at J, with 14 bases between. The CDR3 is 14 residues long. Germline CDR1 and CDR2: SEHNR and FQNEAQ (reference sequence). The CDR3 DNA follows: TGTGCCAGCAGCTATTGGGGGAGCGAGGAGACCCAGTACTTC. Translated, it gives CASSYWGSEETQYF.

The rearrangement joins TRBV13 to TRBJ2-3, with 7 bases that match TRBD1. Germline trimming cut 4 bases from V and 2 bases from J; bases unmatched to any gene: 6. The CDR3 loop spans 15 amino acids. Germline lookup yields CDR1 PRHDT and CDR2 FYEKMQ (reference sequence). This CDR3 is CASSSYRGPTDTQYF. In nucleotides, the CDR3 is TGTGCCAGCAGCTCCTACAGGGGACCCACAGATACGCAGTATTTT. Combining the CDR3 with reference TRBV13 and TRBJ2-3 gives the whole variable domain AAGVIQSPRHLIKEKRETATLKCYPIPRHDTVYWYQQGPGQDPQFLISFYEKMQSDKGSIPDRFSAQQFSDYHSELNMSSLELGDSALYFCASSSYRGPTDTQYFGPGTRLTVL.

This clone appeared once. Additional DNA sequences in this sample encode the identical CDR3. The chain recombines TRBV10-1 with TRBJ2-1; D gene uncertain. CDR1 and CDR2 from the germline V gene are WNHNN and SYGVQD (reference sequence). V dropped 2 bases and J dropped 0 bases, with 8 bases sitting between them. This CDR3 has 15 residues. CDR3 amino acids: CASSEAGSSYNEQFF. The CDR3 nucleotides read TGCGCCAGCAGTGAGGCCGGTAGCTCCTACAATGAGCAGTTCTTC.

The chain combines TRBV11-2 with TRBJ1-1; D possibly corresponds to TRBD1 (5 bases). The CDR3 covers 16 residues. Germline lookup yields CDR1 SGHAT and CDR2 FQNNGV. Trimming cost V 1 base and J 5 bases, with 17 bases left between them. DNA for the CDR3: TGTGCCAGCAGCTTAGGGCGTGTGGGGGATCGAACTGAAGCTTTCTTT. Translating it yields CASSLGRVGDRTEAFF. The complete variable domain, with remaining parts taken from reference TRBV11-2 and TRBJ1-1, reads EAGVAQSPRYKIIEKRQSVAFWCNPISGHATLYWYQQILGQGPKLLIQFQNNGVVDDSQLPKDRFSAERLKGVDSTLKIQPAKLEDSAVYLCASSLGRVGDRTEAFFGQGTRLTVV.

The CDR3 region has the DNA TGTGCCAGCAGGTCACGGAGCGACTCCTACAATGAGCAGTTCTTC. It yields the protein CASRSRSDSYNEQFF. J is TRBJ2-1 and V is TRBV27; D gene ambiguous. Trimming cost V 6 bases and J 0 bases, with 12 bases left between them. Germline lookup yields CDR1 MNHEY and CDR2 SMNVEV (reference sequence). This CDR3 contains 15 residues.

The V and J genes are TRBV7-2 and TRBJ2-1; TRBD2 matches at 10 bases. CDR1 SGHTA and CDR2 FQGNSA come from the germline V gene. CDR3 length: 16 residues. The ends lost 4 bases at V and 2 bases at J; junction bases unmatched: 5. The CDR3: CASSSTGTSAYNEQFF. CDR3 nucleotide sequence: TGTGCCAGCAGCTCTACCGGGACTAGCGCCTACAATGAGCAGTTCTTC.

The J gene is TRBJ2-5, the V gene TRBV7-2; TRBD1 agrees at 8 bases. The CDR3 covers 15 residues. The V gene's germline CDR1 is SGHTA and CDR2 FQGNSA. The trim removed 2 bases at V and 2 bases at J, leaving 4 bases unmatched. Written as DNA, the CDR3 is TGTGCCAGCAGCTTAAAGAGACAGGGGCAAGAGACCCAGTACTTC. This gives the protein CASSLKRQGQETQYF.

This chain connects TRBV6-6 to TRBJ2-7; D is perhaps TRBD1 (6 bases). V lost 2 bases and J 2 bases, leaving 10 bases between the germline ends. CDR1 and CDR2 from the germline V gene are MNHNY and SVGAGI (reference sequence). The CDR3 is 14 amino acids. The CDR3 DNA sequence: TGTGCCAGCAGTTACGCGGACAGAACCTACGAGCAGTACTTC. It yields the protein CASSYADRTYEQYF.

V gene TRBV11-2 combines with J gene TRBJ2-7; 7 bases align to TRBD1. The CDR3 length is 15 residues. V lost 5 bases, J lost 1 base, and 8 bases stayed unmatched. Germline V gives CDR1 SGHAT, CDR2 FQNNGV. The CDR3: CASSPSGTASYEQYF. CDR3 DNA sequence: TGTGCCAGCAGCCCGTCCGGGACAGCATCCTACGAGCAGTACTTC.

The gene calls are TRBV5-4 and TRBJ2-3; possibly TRBD2 for D (5 bases). The germline CDR1 and CDR2 sequences are SGHNT and YYREEE (reference sequence). The CDR3 is made up of 12 amino acids. Trimming took off 5 bases at V and 6 bases at J, with 10 bases between the two ends. CDR3 in DNA: TGTGCCAGCAGTCCTACTAGGGATACGCAGTATTTT. It translates to CASSPTRDTQYF.

This sequence joins TRBV7-9 and TRBJ1-1, with 7 bases matching TRBD1. CDR1 is SEHNR, CDR2 FQNEAQ, per germline (reference sequence). There are 14 residues in the CDR3. J gave up 5 bases and V 6 bases, and 9 bases lay outside the gene matches. In DNA, the CDR3 is TGTGCCAGCAGGGAAAGACAGGGAGGGACTGAAGCTTTCTTT. It translates to CASRERQGGTEAFF.

The gene calls are TRBV6-5 and TRBJ2-7; 13 bases match TRBD2. Germline V gives CDR1 MNHEY, CDR2 SVGAGI. The CDR3 spans 14 residues. Trimming took 5 bases from V and 6 from J; bases not matched to a gene: 4. The CDR3 region is CASSALAGGLEQYF. CDR3 in DNA: TGTGCCAGCAGTGCACTAGCGGGAGGGCTCGAGCAGTACTTC.

This clone was detected only once. The chain is built from TRBV27 and TRBJ2-3, with D perhaps matching TRBD1 or TRBD2 (5 bases each). Germline-derived CDR1 and CDR2 are MNHEY and SMNVEV (reference sequence). V lost 5 bases, J lost 0 bases, and 18 bases lay in between. The CDR3 runs to 17 residues. The CDR3 spells CASSQRGTEYSTDTQYF. CDR3 DNA: TGTGCCAGCAGTCAAAGAGGGACGGAATATAGCACAGATACGCAGTATTTT.

V usage is TRBV6-6 and J usage is TRBJ2-1; 8 bases fit TRBD2. Trimming took 2 bases from V and 0 from J; bases not matched to a gene: 3. CDR3 length: 16 amino acids. In germline, CDR1 is MNHNY, CDR2 SVGAGI (reference sequence). The CDR3 bases are TGTGCCAGCAGTTACACGAGCGGGAGCTCCTACAATGAGCAGTTCTTC. Its protein product is CASSYTSGSSYNEQFF.

This chain joins TRBV27 and TRBJ2-7, with 9 nucleotides matching TRBD1. CDR3 length equals 14 residues. V shed 4 bases and J 6 bases; nucleotides not matched to a gene: 7. The germline V gene has CDR1 MNHEY and CDR2 SMNVEV (reference sequence). The CDR3 protein is CASSYRDRVAEQYF. The DNA of the CDR3 is TGTGCCAGCAGTTACCGGGACAGGGTGGCCGAGCAGTACTTC.

The rearrangement links TRBV7-9 to TRBJ1-1, with D hard to call. Germline V lookup: CDR1 SEHNR, CDR2 FQNEAQ (reference sequence). The CDR3 runs to 13 residues. Between the trimmed V and J ends, which lost 10 bases and 0 bases, there was a span of 12 bases. CDR3 DNA: TGTGCCACCAGGACGGCGATGAACACTGAAGCTTTCTTT. Protein sequence: CATRTAMNTEAFF.

The chain uses TRBV5-1 and TRBJ1-2; D possibly corresponds to TRBD1 (6 bases). Germline V CDR1 and CDR2: SGHRS, YFSETQ. Trimming took off 6 bases at V and 0 bases at J, with 12 bases between the two ends. This CDR3 has 14 residues. CDR3 DNA sequence: TGCGCCAGCACTATGGGACAAACTAACTATGGCTACACCTTC. Translation gives CASTMGQTNYGYTF. The whole variable domain, filled in from reference TRBV5-1 and TRBJ1-2, reads KAGVTQTPRYLIKTRGQQVTLSCSPISGHRSVSWYQQTPGQGLQFLFEYFSETQRNKGNFPGRFSGRQFSNSRSEMNVSTLELGDSALYLCASTMGQTNYGYTFGSGTRLTVV.

The J gene is TRBJ2-5, the V gene TRBV9, with 11 bases aligning to TRBD2. CDR1 is SGDLS, CDR2 YYNGEE, per germline. Germline trimming cut 6 bases from V and 4 bases from J; bases unmatched to any gene: 5. This CDR3 has 14 residues. The CDR3, as DNA: TGTGCCAGCACTAGCGGGAGGTTCGGAGAGACCCAGTACTTC. Translation: CASTSGRFGETQYF.

This clone is a singleton in its sample. This chain connects TRBV25-1 to TRBJ1-1; TRBD1 is a possible D gene (6 bases). Trimming took 6 bases from V and 4 from J, leaving 12 bases between them. This CDR3 spans 13 amino acids. In germline, CDR1 is MGHDK, CDR2 SYGVNS. CDR3 in amino acids: CASSPAGATEAFF. CDR3 nucleotides: TGTGCCAGCAGCCCCGCAGGGGCCACTGAAGCTTTCTTT.

The gene calls are TRBV27 and TRBJ1-1; D call uncertain. Per germline, CDR1 MNHEY and CDR2 SMNVEV (reference sequence). The CDR3 extends over 14 amino acids. The germline V and J ends were trimmed by 6 bases and 1 base, with 12 bases remaining between them. The CDR3 region is CASRRRRENTEAFF. The CDR3 DNA reads TGTGCCAGCAGGCGGAGACGGGAGAACACTGAAGCTTTCTTT.

The chain combines TRBV19 with TRBJ2-5; D assignment may be TRBD1 or TRBD2 (6 bases each). This CDR3 has 15 amino acids. Trimming cost V 3 bases and J 5 bases, with 16 bases left between them. CDR1 and CDR2 from the germline V gene are LNHDA and SQIVND (reference sequence). Here the CDR3 reads CASSMRGASAETQYF. The CDR3 bases are TGTGCCAGTAGTATGAGGGGGGCTAGCGCTGAGACCCAGTACTTC.

To note about this clone: Distinct nucleotide sequences in the sample also encode this CDR3. The chain employs TRBV10-1 and TRBJ2-7, with D maybe TRBD1 (5 bases). The CDR3 sequence is 12 residues long. Trimming stripped 6 bases from V and 1 base from J, with 7 bases between. Germline V gene data show CDR1 as WNHNN and CDR2 as SYGVQD (reference sequence). This chain's CDR3 is CASSDSSYEQYF. The CDR3 DNA follows: TGCGCCAGCAGCGACAGTTCCTACGAGCAGTACTTC.

The chain is built from TRBV15 and TRBJ2-1; weak D call: TRBD1 (6 bases). CDR1 and CDR2 from the germline V gene are LNHNV and YYDKDF (reference sequence). Trimming took 5 bases from V and 2 from J, leaving 13 bases between them. This CDR3 is built from 15 residues. CDR3 nucleotides: TGTGCCACCAGCTCATTAGGACAGACCTACAATGAGCAGTTCTTC. Translation: CATSSLGQTYNEQFF.

The DNA of the CDR3 is TGCAGCGTGCAGGGCAGCCCTAAATGGGGCTCCTACGAGCAGTACTTC. Its translation is CSVQGSPKWGSYEQYF. This chain connects TRBV29-1 to TRBJ2-7; D might be TRBD1 (5 bases). In germline, CDR1 is SQVTM, CDR2 ANQGSEA. The ends were cut back, 6 bases at V and 0 bases at J, with 21 bases in the middle. The CDR3 contains 16 residues.

The V gene is TRBV18, the J gene TRBJ1-1, with 7 bases identical to TRBD1. Germline trimming cut 4 bases from V and 7 bases from J; bases unmatched to any gene: 6. This CDR3 region has 13 residues. Germline-derived CDR1 and CDR2 are KGHSH and LQKENI. The CDR3 is CASSREGGGEAFF. For the CDR3, the DNA is TGTGCCAGCTCACGGGAAGGGGGCGGTGAAGCTTTCTTT.